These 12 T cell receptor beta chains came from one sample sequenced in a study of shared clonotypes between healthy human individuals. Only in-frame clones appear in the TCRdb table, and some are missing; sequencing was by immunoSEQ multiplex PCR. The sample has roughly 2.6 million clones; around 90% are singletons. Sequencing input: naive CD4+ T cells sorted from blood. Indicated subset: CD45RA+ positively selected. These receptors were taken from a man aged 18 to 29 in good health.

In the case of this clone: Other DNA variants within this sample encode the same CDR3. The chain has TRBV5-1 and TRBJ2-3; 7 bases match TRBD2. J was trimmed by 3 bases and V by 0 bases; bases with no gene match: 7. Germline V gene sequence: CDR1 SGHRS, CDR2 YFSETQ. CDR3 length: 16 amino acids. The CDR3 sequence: CASSLVGGRGTDTQYF. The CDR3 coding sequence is TGCGCCAGCAGCTTGGTCGGCGGGAGAGGAACAGATACGCAGTATTTT.

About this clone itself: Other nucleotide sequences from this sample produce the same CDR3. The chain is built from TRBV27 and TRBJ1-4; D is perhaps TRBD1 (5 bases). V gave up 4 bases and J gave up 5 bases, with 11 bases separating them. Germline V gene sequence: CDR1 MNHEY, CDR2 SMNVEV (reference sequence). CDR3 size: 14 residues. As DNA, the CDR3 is TGTGCCAGCAGTTCCAGCAGGGACAATGAAAAACTGTTTTTT. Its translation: CASSSSRDNEKLFF.

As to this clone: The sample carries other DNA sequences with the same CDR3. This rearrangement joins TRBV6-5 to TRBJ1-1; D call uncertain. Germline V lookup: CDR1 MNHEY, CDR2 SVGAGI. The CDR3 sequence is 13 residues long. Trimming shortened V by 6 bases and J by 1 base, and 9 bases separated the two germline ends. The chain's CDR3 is CASSPTRNTEAFF. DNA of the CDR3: TGTGCCAGCAGCCCCACGCGGAACACTGAAGCTTTCTTT.

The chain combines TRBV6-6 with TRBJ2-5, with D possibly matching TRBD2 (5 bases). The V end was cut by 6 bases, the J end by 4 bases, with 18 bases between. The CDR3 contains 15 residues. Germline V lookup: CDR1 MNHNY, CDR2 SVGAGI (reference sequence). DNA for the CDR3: TGTGCCAGCAGGACCCTTTCGGGAATGGGAGAGACCCAGTACTTC. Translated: CASRTLSGMGETQYF.

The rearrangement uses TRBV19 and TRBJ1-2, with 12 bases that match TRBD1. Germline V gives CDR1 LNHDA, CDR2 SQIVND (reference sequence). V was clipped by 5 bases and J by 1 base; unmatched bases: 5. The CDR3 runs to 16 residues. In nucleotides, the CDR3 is TGTGCCAGTAGTGGGGGACAGGGGGCTCTTAACTATGGCTACACCTTC. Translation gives CASSGGQGALNYGYTF.

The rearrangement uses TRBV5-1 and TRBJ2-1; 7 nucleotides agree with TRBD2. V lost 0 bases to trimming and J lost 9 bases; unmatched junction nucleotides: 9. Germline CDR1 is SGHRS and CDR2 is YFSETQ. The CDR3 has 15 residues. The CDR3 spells CASSLVTGGSAEQFF. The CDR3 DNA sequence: TGCGCCAGCAGCTTGGTCACCGGCGGGAGTGCTGAGCAGTTCTTC. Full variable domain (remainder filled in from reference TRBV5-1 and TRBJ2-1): KAGVTQTPRYLIKTRGQQVTLSCSPISGHRSVSWYQQTPGQGLQFLFEYFSETQRNKGNFPGRFSGRQFSNSRSEMNVSTLELGDSALYLCASSLVTGGSAEQFFGPGTRLTVL.

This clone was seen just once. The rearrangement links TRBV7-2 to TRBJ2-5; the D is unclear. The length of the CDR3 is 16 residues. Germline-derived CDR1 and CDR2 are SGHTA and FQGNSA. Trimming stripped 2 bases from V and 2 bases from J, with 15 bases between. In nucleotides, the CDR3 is TGTGCCAGCAGCTTACGTAGGGCGAGCACACAAGAGACCCAGTACTTC. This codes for CASSLRRASTQETQYF.

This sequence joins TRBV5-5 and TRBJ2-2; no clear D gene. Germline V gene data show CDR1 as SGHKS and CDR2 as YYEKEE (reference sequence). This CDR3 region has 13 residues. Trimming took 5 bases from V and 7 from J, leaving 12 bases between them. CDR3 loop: CASSSQVFGELFF. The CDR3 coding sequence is TGTGCCAGCAGTTCCCAAGTTTTCGGGGAGCTGTTTTTT.

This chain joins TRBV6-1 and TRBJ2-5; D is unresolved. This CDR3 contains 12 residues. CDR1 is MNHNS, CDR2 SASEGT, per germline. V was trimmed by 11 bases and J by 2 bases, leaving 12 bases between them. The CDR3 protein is CAASQQQETQYF. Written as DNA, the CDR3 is TGTGCCGCCTCTCAACAGCAAGAGACCCAGTACTTC.

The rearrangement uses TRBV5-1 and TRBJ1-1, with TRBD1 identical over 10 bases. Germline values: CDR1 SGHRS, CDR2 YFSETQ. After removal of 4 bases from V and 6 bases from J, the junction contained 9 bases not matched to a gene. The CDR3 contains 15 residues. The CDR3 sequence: CASSTGQGGSSEAFF. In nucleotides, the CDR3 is TGCGCCAGCAGCACAGGACAGGGGGGCAGCTCTGAAGCTTTCTTT.

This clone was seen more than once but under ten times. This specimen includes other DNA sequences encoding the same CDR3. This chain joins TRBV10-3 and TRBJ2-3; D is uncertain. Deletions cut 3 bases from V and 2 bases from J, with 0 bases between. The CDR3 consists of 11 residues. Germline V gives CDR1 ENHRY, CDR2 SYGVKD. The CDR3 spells CAISDTDTQYF. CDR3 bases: TGTGCCATCAGTGACACAGATACGCAGTATTTT.

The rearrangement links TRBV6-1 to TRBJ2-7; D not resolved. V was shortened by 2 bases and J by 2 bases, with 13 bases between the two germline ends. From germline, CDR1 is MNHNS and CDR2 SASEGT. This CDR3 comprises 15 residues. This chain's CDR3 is CASSEPGRTAYEQYF. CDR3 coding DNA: TGTGCCAGCAGTGAACCTGGCCGAACTGCCTACGAGCAGTACTTC.